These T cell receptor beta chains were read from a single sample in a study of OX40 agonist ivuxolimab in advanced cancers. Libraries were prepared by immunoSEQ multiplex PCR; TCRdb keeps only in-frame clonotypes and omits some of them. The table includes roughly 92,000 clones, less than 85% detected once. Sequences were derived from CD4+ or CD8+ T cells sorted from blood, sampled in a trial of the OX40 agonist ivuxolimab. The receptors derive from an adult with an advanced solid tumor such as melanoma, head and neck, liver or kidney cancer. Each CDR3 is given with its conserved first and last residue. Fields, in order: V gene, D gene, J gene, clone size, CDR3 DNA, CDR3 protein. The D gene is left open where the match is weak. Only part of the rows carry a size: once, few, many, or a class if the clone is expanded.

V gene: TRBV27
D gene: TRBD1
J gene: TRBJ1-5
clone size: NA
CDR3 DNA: TGTGCCAGCAGTTTCTCAGGGGGCTTGAATCAGCCCCAGCATTTT
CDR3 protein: CASSFSGGLNQPQHF

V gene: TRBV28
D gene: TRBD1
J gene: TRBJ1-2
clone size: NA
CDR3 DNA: TGTGCCAGCAGTACCCCCGAGGGGGCTCGTGGCTACACCTTC
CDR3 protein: CASSTPEGARGYTF

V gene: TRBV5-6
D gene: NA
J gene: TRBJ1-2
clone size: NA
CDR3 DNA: TGTGCCAGCAGCTTAGAGGGTGTCTCGTGGTTTGGCTACACCTTC
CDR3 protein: CASSLEGVSWFGYTF

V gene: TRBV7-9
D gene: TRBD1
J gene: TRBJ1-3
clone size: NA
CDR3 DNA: TGTGCCAGCAGCTTCGTCAGGGGGCTTGGAAACACCATATATTTT
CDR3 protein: CASSFVRGLGNTIYF

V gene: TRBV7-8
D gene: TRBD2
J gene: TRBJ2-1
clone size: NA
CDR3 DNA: TGTGCCGGCGTAGCGGGGGGGATCAATGAGCAGTTCTTC
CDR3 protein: CAGVAGGINEQFF

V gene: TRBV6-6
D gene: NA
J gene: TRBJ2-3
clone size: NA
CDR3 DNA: TGTGCCAGCAGTAGGGACACCGCAGATACGCAGTATTTT
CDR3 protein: CASSRDTADTQYF

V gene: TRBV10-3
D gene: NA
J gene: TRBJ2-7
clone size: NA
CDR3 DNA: TGTGCCACCAGTGGGAGCTCCTACGAGCAGTACTTC
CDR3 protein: CATSGSSYEQYF

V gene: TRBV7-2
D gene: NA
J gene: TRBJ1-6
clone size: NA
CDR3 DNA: TGTGCCAGCAGCTTGTCAGGGACCAGGGGTTCACCCCTCCACTTT
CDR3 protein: CASSLSGTRGSPLHF

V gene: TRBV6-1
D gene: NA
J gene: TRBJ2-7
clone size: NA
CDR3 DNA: TGTGCCAGCAGTGCGAGGGGCGCTGGGGAGTACGAGCAGTACTTC
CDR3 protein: CASSARGAGEYEQYF

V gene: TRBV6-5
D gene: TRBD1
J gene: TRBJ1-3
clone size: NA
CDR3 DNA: TGTGCCAGCAGTGCACAGGGGGCTCACACCATATATTTT
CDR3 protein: CASSAQGAHTIYF

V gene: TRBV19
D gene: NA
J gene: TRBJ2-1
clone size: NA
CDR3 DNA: TGTGCCAGTAGTACCGCCCATGAGCAGTTCTTC
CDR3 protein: CASSTAHEQFF

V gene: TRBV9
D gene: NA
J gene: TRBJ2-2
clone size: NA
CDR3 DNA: TGTGCCAGCAGCCCCGCTCAGGGAGGGGAGCTGTTTTTT
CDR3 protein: CASSPAQGGELFF

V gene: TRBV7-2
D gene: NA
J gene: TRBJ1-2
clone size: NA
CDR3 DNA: TGTGCCAGCAGCTTAGCCAGGGAGGGGCTTTATGGCTACACCTTC
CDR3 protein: CASSLAREGLYGYTF

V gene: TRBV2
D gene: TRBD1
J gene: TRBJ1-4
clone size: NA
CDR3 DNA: TGTGCCACCGTACAGGGGACTAATGAAAAACTGTTTTTT
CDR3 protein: CATVQGTNEKLFF

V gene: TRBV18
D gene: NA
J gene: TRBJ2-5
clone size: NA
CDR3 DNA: TGTGCCAGCTCTCCCGACAGATTACAAGAGACCCAGTACTTC
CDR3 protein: CASSPDRLQETQYF

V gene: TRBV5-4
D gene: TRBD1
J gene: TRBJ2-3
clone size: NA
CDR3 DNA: TGTGCCAGCAGCCCCCAGGGGGCCCCTAAAGATACGCAGTATTTT
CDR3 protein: CASSPQGAPKDTQYF

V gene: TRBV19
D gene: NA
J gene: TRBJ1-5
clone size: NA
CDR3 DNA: TGTGCCAGTAGTATAGTTAGCCTTAATCAGCCCCAGCATTTT
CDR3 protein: CASSIVSLNQPQHF

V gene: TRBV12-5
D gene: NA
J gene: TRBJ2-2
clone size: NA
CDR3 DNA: TGTGCTAGTGGCCAGGGTGTAAACACCGGGGAGCTGTTTTTT
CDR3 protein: CASGQGVNTGELFF

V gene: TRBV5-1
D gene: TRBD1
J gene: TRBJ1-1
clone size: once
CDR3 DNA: TGCGCCAGCAGCCCCGGGACAGGGAACACTGAAGCTTTCTTT
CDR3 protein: CASSPGTGNTEAFF

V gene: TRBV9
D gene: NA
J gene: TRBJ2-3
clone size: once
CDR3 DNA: TGCGCCAGCTCCAGGGATAGCACAGATACGCAGTATTTT
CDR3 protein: CASSRDSTDTQYF

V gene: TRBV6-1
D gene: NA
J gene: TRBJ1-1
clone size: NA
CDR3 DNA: TGTGCCAGCAGTGAGTCACGGGGAGCTGAAGCTTTCTTT
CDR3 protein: CASSESRGAEAFF

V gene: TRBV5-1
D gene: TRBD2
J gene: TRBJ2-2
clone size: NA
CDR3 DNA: TGCGCCAGCAGCTTGAAGCGGGAGTTCGGGGAGCTGTTTTTT
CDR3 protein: CASSLKREFGELFF

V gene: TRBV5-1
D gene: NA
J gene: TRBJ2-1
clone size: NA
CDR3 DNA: TGCGCCAGCACATCTCAGGGGGGATACAATGAGCAGTTCTTC
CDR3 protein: CASTSQGGYNEQFF

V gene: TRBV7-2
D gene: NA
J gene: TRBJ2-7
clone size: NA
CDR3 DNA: TGTGCCAGCAGCTTATACGAGGACGGTACCTACGAGCAGTACTTC
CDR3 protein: CASSLYEDGTYEQYF

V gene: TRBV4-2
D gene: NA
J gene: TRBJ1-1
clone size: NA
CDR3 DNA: TGTGCCAGCAGCCAGGCAGGGAACACTGAAGCTTTCTTT
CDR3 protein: CASSQAGNTEAFF

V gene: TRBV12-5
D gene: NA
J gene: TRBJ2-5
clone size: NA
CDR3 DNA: TGTGCTAGTGGTTGGAACAATCGGGAGACCCAGTACTTC
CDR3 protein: CASGWNNRETQYF

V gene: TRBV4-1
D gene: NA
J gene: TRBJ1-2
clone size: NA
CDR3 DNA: TGCGCCAGCAGCCAAGACGATCATGCCTATGGCTACACCTTC
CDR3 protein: CASSQDDHAYGYTF

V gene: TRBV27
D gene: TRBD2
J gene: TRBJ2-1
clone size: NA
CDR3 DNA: TGTGCCAGCAGTTTAATTGGCCCCGGGGTAGCGGGAACATACTCGACCTACAATGAGCAGTTCTTC
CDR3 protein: CASSLIGPGVAGTYSTYNEQFF

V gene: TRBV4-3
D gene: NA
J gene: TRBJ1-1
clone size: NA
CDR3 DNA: TGCGCCAGCAGCCAAACCCGTTTGGGTGTAAACACTGAAGCTTTCTTT
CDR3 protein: CASSQTRLGVNTEAFF

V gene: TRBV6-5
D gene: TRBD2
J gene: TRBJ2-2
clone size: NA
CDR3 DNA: TGTGCCAGCAGTTACGAGCGGGGGGGCTCCGGGGAGCTGTTTTTT
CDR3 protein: CASSYERGGSGELFF

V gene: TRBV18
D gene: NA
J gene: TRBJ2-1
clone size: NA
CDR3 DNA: TGTGCCAGCTCCCCCCCCGTCCCGGGGGCTAGCTCCTACAATGAGCAGTTCTTC
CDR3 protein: CASSPPVPGASSYNEQFF

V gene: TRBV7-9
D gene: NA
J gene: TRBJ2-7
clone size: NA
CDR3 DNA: TGTGCCAGCAGCTTAGGGGCAGAGAACTACGAGCAGTACTTC
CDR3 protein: CASSLGAENYEQYF

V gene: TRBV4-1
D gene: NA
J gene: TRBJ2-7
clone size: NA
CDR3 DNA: TGCGCCAGCAGCCAAGGGTCAAGTGGGGAGCAGTACTTC
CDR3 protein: CASSQGSSGEQYF

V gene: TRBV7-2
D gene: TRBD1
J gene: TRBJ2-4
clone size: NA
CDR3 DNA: TGTGCCAGCAGCACCGGGACAGGTTCCATCAAAAACATTCAGTACTTC
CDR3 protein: CASSTGTGSIKNIQYF

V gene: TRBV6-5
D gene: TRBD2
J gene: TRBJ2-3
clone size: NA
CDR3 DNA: TGTGCCAGCAGTTTTTCCGGGACTAGTGCCGATACGCAGTATTTT
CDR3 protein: CASSFSGTSADTQYF

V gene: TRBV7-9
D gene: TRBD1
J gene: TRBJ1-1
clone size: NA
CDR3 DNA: TGTGCCAGCAGGGGGACAGTGAACACTGAAGCTTTCTTT
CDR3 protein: CASRGTVNTEAFF

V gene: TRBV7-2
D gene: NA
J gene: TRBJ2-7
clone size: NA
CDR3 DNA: TGTGCCAGCAGCGGAGGACACTCCTACGAGCAGTACTTC
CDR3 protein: CASSGGHSYEQYF

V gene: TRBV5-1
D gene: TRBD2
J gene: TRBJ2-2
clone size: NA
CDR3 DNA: TGCGCCAGCAGCCGCGGGAGCGGGGCCCCAATGTCGAACACCGGGGAGCTGTTTTTT
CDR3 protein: CASSRGSGAPMSNTGELFF

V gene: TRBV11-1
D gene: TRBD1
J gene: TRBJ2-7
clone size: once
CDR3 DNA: TGTGCCAGCAGCAGACAGGGGGCGAGCTCCTACGAGCAGTACTTC
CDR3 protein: CASSRQGASSYEQYF

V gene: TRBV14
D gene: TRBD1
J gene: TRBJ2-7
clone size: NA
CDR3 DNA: TGTGCCAGCAGCCAAGCGAGGGGGCTACCCTACGAGCAGTACTTC
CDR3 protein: CASSQARGLPYEQYF

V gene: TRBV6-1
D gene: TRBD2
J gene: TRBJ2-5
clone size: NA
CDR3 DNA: TGTGCCAGCAGCCGCAAACTAGCGGGAGGGGAGACCCAGTACTTC
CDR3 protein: CASSRKLAGGETQYF

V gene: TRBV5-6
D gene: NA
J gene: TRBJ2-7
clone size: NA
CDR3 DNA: TGTGCCAGCAGCCCACTGGACTCGGCCTACGAGCAGTACTTC
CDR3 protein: CASSPLDSAYEQYF

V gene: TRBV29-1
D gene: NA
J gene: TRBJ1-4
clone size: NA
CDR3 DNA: TGCAGCGCTGTGGGGGTTCCCAATGAAAAACTGTTTTTT
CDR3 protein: CSAVGVPNEKLFF